This TCR beta chain is drawn from a study of tissue T cells after allogeneic stem cell transplantation. Across the study: Pathologist review favored tissue samples showing histologically apparent lymphocytes.

The assay was immunoSEQ multiplex PCR, and TCRdb's table has in-frame clones only and misses some. Here the sample spans fewer than 2,000 clones, 73% being singletons. The receptor comes from a woman aged 18 to 50 with breast cancer. The source was esophagus tissue, collected at autopsy.

The CDR3: CASGLFPIAGARYEQYF. The CDR3 DNA sequence: TGTGCTAGTGGTTTGTTTCCAATAGCGGGTGCCAGGTACGAGCAGTACTTC. The rearrangement joins TRBV12-5 to TRBJ2-7; TRBD2 matches 7 bases. Losses at the gene ends were 2 bases for V and 4 bases for J; bases not matched to a gene: 14. The CDR3 runs 17 residues. Germline CDR1 reads LGHNT; CDR2 reads FRNRAP.